These 20 T cell receptor beta chains were all obtained from the same sample, sequenced in a study of human versus mouse CDR3 diversity and MHC coevolution. Assay used: immunoSEQ multiplex PCR; TCRdb lists only in-frame clones, some missing. The table includes tens of thousands of clones, just under 95% detected once. The sample comprised naive CD4+ T cells from blood. The subset: CD45RO-negative CD62L-positive naive CD4 T cells. The receptors shown here come from a person aged 55 to 75 in good health.

The gene calls are TRBV18 and TRBJ2-7; the D is unclear. This CDR3 is built from 12 residues. The germline V and J ends were trimmed by 2 bases and 6 bases, with 8 bases remaining between them. Looked up from germline, CDR1 is KGHSH and CDR2 is LQKENI. The CDR3 DNA is TGTGCCAGCTCACCAGTGGCGGCCGAGCAGTACTTC. It yields the protein CASSPVAAEQYF.

The chain employs TRBV5-1 and TRBJ1-2, with D perhaps matching TRBD1 (6 bases). Trimming removed 4 bases from V and 8 bases from J, with 18 bases in between. Germline assignment: CDR1 SGHRS and CDR2 YFSETQ. The CDR3 covers 14 residues. The CDR3 coding sequence is TGCGCCAGCAGCCGGGGTCCAGGGGCAGAGGGCTACACCTTC. It encodes CASSRGPGAEGYTF. The whole variable domain, remainder taken from reference TRBV5-1 and TRBJ1-2, is KAGVTQTPRYLIKTRGQQVTLSCSPISGHRSVSWYQQTPGQGLQFLFEYFSETQRNKGNFPGRFSGRQFSNSRSEMNVSTLELGDSALYLCASSRGPGAEGYTFGSGTRLTVV.

The CDR3 protein is CASIGTGYQPQHF. The CDR3 nucleotides are TGTGCCAGTATTGGGACAGGGTATCAGCCCCAGCATTTT. J is TRBJ1-5 and V is TRBV19; 9 bases agree with TRBD1. From germline, CDR1 is LNHDA and CDR2 SQIVND (reference sequence). The CDR3 spans 13 residues. The J segment lost 5 bases and the V segment lost 7 bases, leaving 3 bases of the junction unmatched.

The chain recombines TRBV6-5 with TRBJ2-7; TRBD2 agrees at 10 bases. Losses at the gene ends were 6 bases for V and 2 bases for J; bases not matched to a gene: 1. This CDR3 has 13 amino acids. Germline CDR1 MNHEY, CDR2 SVGAGI. The CDR3 region is CASRGTSAYEQYF. The CDR3 bases are TGTGCCAGCAGGGGGACTAGCGCCTACGAGCAGTACTTC.

On this clone itself: Other nucleotide sequences from this sample produce the same CDR3. The J gene is TRBJ2-7, the V gene TRBV11-3; the D is unclear. This CDR3 is built from 13 residues. V was cut by 3 bases and J by 3 bases, with 9 bases left in between. CDR1 is SGHNT, CDR2 YENEEA, per germline. CDR3: CASSFRSGYEQYF. Here the CDR3 DNA reads TGTGCCAGCAGCTTCCGGAGTGGCTACGAGCAGTACTTC. Drawing the rest from reference TRBV11-3 and TRBJ2-7, the complete variable domain is EAGVVQSPRYKIIEKKQPVAFWCNPISGHNTLYWYLQNLGQGPELLIRYENEEAVDDSQLPKDRFSAERLKGVDSTLKIQPAELGDSAVYLCASSFRSGYEQYFGPGTRLTVT.

The chain combines TRBV5-4 with TRBJ1-1, with 9 bases aligning to TRBD1. This CDR3 comprises 14 residues. The trim removed 4 bases at V and 7 bases at J, leaving 8 bases unmatched. CDR1 and CDR2 from the germline V gene are SGHNT and YYREEE (reference sequence). The CDR3 loop reads CASSPQGARNEAFF. DNA for the CDR3: TGTGCCAGCAGCCCACAGGGGGCGCGGAATGAAGCTTTCTTT.

The V call is TRBV9, the J call TRBJ1-1, with TRBD1 as a possible D gene (6 bases). CDR1 and CDR2 from the germline V gene are SGDLS and YYNGEE. The V gene lost 4 bases and the J gene lost 7 bases, with 20 bases spanning the gap. CDR3 size: 15 residues. The CDR3 loop is CASSPTPQGIIEAFF. CDR3 bases: TGTGCCAGCAGCCCCACCCCACAGGGAATTATTGAAGCTTTCTTT.

This clone was seen just once. This chain connects TRBV6-5 to TRBJ2-7; 11 positions agree with TRBD2. This CDR3 comprises 16 residues. The V segment lost 4 bases and the J segment 4 bases; nucleotides outside the gene matches: 9. Germline CDR1 and CDR2: MNHEY and SVGAGI. The chain's CDR3 is CASSLNLAGGAYEQYF. For the CDR3, the DNA is TGTGCCAGCAGTTTGAACTTAGCGGGAGGGGCATACGAGCAGTACTTC.

The chain links TRBV11-3 to TRBJ2-7; 8 bases match TRBD1. The length of the CDR3 is 15 residues. Germline CDR1 SGHNT, CDR2 YENEEA. V lost 2 bases and J lost 0; bases outside the gene matches: 3. The CDR3 DNA reads TGTGCCAGCAGCTTACAGGGGGCGAACTCCTACGAGCAGTACTTC. Its translation is CASSLQGANSYEQYF.

The rearrangement uses TRBV11-3 and TRBJ2-5; TRBD2 matches at 11 bases. V dropped 1 base and J dropped 3; count of bases not matched to a gene: 1. The germline V gene encodes CDR1 SGHNT and CDR2 YENEEA. The CDR3 length is 15 residues. CDR3 loop: CASSLVGLAEETQYF. The CDR3, as DNA: TGTGCCAGCAGCTTAGTGGGACTAGCGGAAGAGACCCAGTACTTC.

The V call is TRBV18, the J call TRBJ2-3, with 7 nucleotides matching TRBD2. This CDR3 has 15 residues. Germline values: CDR1 KGHSH, CDR2 LQKENI. V lost 2 bases, J lost 4 bases, and 6 bases stayed unmatched. This CDR3 reads CASSPVTSAPDTQYF. CDR3 DNA: TGTGCCAGCTCACCAGTAACTAGCGCCCCAGATACGCAGTATTTT.

This clone was seen once. The chain employs TRBV2 and TRBJ1-5, with D perhaps matching TRBD1 (5 bases). Germline V lookup: CDR1 SNHLY, CDR2 FYNNEI. The CDR3 spans 15 residues. The V and J ends lost 4 bases and 6 bases respectively, with 16 bases between them. The CDR3 DNA reads TGTGCCAGCAGTGGCACACGAGCAGGGCTTCAGCCCCAGCATTTT. Residues: CASSGTRAGLQPQHF.

This chain connects TRBV4-1 to TRBJ1-1; D might be TRBD1 (5 bases). V was trimmed by 0 bases and J by 1 base, leaving 12 bases between them. CDR3 length equals 16 residues. Germline loops: CDR1 MGHRA, CDR2 YSYEKL. This CDR3 is CASSQDQGWGNTEAFF. The DNA of the CDR3 is TGCGCCAGCAGCCAAGATCAGGGTTGGGGGAACACTGAAGCTTTCTTT.

V is TRBV5-4 and J is TRBJ2-1; 8 nucleotides align to TRBD2. CDR1 and CDR2 from the germline V gene are SGHNT and YYREEE (reference sequence). The CDR3 is made up of 15 amino acids. The V and J ends lost 4 bases and 8 bases, in that order; junction bases with no gene match: 11. The CDR3, as DNA: TGTGCCAGCAGCGGAACCGGGACTAGGTCCCATGAGCAGTTCTTC. Its protein is CASSGTGTRSHEQFF.

The chain has TRBV29-1 and TRBJ2-7; D perhaps matches TRBD1 (6 bases). Germline CDR1 and CDR2: SQVTM and ANQGSEA. The V and J ends lost 7 bases and 7 bases respectively, with 17 bases between them. The CDR3 has 12 amino acids. CDR3 nucleotide sequence: TGCAGCGCTGACCAGGGGATGGGTGAGCAGTACTTC. Encoded protein: CSADQGMGEQYF.

J is TRBJ2-7 and V is TRBV11-2; TRBD1 aligns across 7 bases. The germline V gene encodes CDR1 SGHAT and CDR2 FQNNGV. The trim removed 5 bases at V and 5 bases at J, leaving 6 bases unmatched. This CDR3 is 13 amino acids long. CDR3: CASSSRDSHEQYF. The CDR3, as DNA: TGTGCCAGCAGCAGCCGGGACAGCCACGAGCAGTACTTC.

The chain carries TRBV29-1 and TRBJ2-5; D gene unclear. CDR1 SQVTM and CDR2 ANQGSEA come from the germline V gene. This CDR3 contains 19 residues. The V end lost 0 bases, the J end lost 1 base, and 24 bases lay between the germline ends. The CDR3 loop reads CSVEDLNSTPLKTQETQYF. In nucleotides, the CDR3 is TGCAGCGTTGAAGACCTAAATTCAACCCCCTTGAAAACCCAAGAGACCCAGTACTTC.

The CDR3 loop is CASSVGLSSGRANEQFF. For the CDR3, the DNA is TGTGCCAGCAGCGTAGGTCTGTCTAGCGGGAGGGCCAATGAGCAGTTCTTC. The chain uses TRBV9 and TRBJ2-1; 12 positions match TRBD2. This CDR3 has 17 residues. Per germline, CDR1 SGDLS and CDR2 YYNGEE. V lost 0 bases to trimming and J lost 6 bases; unmatched junction nucleotides: 7.

V gene TRBV2 combines with J gene TRBJ2-2, with TRBD2 identical over 14 bases. J was trimmed by 4 bases and V by 6 bases; bases with no gene match: 4. Germline CDR1 SNHLY, CDR2 FYNNEI. The CDR3 extends over 16 amino acids. As DNA, the CDR3 is TGTGCCAGCAGCGGGACTAGCGGGAGTGGCACCGGGGAGCTGTTTTTT. Translated, it gives CASSGTSGSGTGELFF.

The chain has TRBV21-1 and TRBJ1-6. TRBV21-1 is designated a pseudogene. The CDR3 loop spans 18 amino acids. DNA for the CDR3: TGTGCCAGCAGTTATTTTGTAGCTACACATACTCATAATTCACCCCTCCACTTT. Its protein product is CASSYFVATHTHNSPLHF.